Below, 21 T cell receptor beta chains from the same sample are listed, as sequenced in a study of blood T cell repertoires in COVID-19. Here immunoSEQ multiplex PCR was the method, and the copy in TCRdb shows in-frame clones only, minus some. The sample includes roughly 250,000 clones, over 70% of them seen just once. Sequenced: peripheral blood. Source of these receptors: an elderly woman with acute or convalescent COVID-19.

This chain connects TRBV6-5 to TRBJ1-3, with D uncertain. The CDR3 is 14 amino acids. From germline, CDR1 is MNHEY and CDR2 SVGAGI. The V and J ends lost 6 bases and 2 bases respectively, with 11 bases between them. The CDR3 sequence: CASRPHSPGNTIYF. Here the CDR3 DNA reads TGTGCCAGCAGGCCCCACAGTCCTGGAAACACCATATATTTT.

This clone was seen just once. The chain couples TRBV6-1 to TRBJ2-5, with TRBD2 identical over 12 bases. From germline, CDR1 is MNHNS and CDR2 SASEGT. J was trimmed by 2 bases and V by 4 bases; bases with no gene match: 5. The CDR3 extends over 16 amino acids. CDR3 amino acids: CASSATSGGVQETQYF. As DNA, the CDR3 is TGTGCCAGCAGTGCGACTAGCGGGGGAGTACAAGAGACCCAGTACTTC.

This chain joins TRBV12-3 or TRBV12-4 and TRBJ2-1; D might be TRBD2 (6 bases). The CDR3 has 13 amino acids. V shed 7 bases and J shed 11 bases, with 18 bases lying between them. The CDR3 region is CASTHGGSYQQFF. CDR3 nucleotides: TGTGCCAGCACCCATGGAGGGTCGTACCAGCAGTTCTTC.

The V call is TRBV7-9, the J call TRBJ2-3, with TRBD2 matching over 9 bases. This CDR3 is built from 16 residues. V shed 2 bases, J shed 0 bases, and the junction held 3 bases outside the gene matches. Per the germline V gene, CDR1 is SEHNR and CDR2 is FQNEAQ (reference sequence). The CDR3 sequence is CASSLRLAASTDTQYF. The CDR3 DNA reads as TGTGCCAGCAGCTTAAGACTAGCGGCTAGCACAGATACGCAGTATTTT.

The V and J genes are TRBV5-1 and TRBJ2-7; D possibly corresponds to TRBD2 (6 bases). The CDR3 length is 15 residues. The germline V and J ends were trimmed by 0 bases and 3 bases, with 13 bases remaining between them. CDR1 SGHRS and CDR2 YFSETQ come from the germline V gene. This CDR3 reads CASSLVLARDYEQYF. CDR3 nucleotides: TGCGCCAGCAGCTTGGTTCTAGCGCGGGACTACGAGCAGTACTTC.

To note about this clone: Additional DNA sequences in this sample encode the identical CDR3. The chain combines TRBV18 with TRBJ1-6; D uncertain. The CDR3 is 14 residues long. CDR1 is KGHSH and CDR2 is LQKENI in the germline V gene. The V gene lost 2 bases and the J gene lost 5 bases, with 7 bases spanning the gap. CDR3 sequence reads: CASSPVGDNSPLHF. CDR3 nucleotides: TGTGCCAGCTCACCAGTCGGGGATAATTCACCCCTCCACTTT.

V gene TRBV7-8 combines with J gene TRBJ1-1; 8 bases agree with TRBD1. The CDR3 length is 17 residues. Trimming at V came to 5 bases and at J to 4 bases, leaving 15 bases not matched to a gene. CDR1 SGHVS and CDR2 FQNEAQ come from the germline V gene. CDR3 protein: CASSLYLTGEIGTEAFF. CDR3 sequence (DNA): TGTGCCAGCAGCCTTTACTTGACAGGGGAGATTGGCACTGAAGCTTTCTTT.

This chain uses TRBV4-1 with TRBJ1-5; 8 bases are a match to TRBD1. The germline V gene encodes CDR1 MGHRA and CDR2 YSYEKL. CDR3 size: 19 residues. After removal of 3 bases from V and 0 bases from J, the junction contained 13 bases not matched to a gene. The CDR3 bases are TGCGCCAGCAGCCATCCACCGGACAGGGCCGAGTATAGCAATCAGCCCCAGCATTTT. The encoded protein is CASSHPPDRAEYSNQPQHF.

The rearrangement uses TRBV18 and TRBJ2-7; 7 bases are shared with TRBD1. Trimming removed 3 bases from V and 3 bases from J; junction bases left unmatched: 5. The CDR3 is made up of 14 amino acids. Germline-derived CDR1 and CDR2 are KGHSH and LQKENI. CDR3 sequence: CASSPDRNLYEQYF. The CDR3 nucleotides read TGTGCCAGCTCACCGGACAGGAACCTCTACGAGCAGTACTTC.

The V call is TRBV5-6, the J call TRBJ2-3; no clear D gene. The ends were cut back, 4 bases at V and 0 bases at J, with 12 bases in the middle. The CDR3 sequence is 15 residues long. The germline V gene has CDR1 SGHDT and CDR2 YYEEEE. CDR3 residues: CASSRLGSSTDTQYF. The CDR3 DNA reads TGTGCCAGCAGCCGGCTCGGGTCTAGCACAGATACGCAGTATTTT.

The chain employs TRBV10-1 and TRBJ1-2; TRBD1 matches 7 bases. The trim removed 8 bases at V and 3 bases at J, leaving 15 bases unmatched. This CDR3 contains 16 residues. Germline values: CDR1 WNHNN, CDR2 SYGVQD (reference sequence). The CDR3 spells CASERQGLRQDYGYTF. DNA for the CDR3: TGCGCCAGCGAAAGACAGGGACTTCGGCAGGACTATGGCTACACCTTC.

In DNA form, the CDR3 reads TGTGCCAGTAGTATGGGGACAGTGAGTTCACCCCTCCACTTT. Residues: CASSMGTVSSPLHF. The genes are TRBV19 and TRBJ1-6; 7 bases agree with TRBD1. CDR3 length: 14 residues. The V segment lost 3 bases and the J segment 9 bases; nucleotides outside the gene matches: 5. Per the germline V gene, CDR1 is LNHDA and CDR2 is SQIVND (reference sequence). Combining the CDR3 with reference TRBV19 and TRBJ1-6 gives the whole variable domain DGGITQSPKYLFRKEGQNVTLSCEQNLNHDAMYWYRQDPGQGLRLIYYSQIVNDFQKGDIAEGYSVSREKKESFPLTVTSAQKNPTAFYLCASSMGTVSSPLHFGNGTRLTVT.

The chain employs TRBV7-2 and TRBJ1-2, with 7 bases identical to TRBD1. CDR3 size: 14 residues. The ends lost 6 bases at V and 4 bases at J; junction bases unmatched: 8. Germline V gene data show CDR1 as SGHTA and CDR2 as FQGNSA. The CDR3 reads CASRGKGATYGYTF. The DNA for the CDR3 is TGTGCCAGCAGGGGTAAGGGGGCAACCTATGGCTACACCTTC.

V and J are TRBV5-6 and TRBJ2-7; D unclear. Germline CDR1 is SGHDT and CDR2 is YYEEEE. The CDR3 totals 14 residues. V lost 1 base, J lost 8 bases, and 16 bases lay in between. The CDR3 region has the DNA TGTGCCAGCAGCTTGTTACCCCAAGCACCCCAGCAGTACTTC. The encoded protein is CASSLLPQAPQQYF.

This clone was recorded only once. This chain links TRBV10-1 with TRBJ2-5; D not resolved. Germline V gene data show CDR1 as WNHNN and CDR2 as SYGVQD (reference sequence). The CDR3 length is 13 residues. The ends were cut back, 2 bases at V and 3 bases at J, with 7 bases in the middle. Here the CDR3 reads CASSEGREETQYF. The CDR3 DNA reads TGCGCCAGCAGTGAGGGGCGCGAAGAGACCCAGTACTTC.

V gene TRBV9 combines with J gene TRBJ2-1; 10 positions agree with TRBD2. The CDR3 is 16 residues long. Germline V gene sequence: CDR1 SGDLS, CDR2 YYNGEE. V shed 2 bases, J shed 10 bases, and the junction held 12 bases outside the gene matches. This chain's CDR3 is CASSVLSSGGAREQFF. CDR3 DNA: TGTGCCAGCAGCGTCCTCTCAAGCGGGGGGGCACGGGAGCAGTTCTTC.

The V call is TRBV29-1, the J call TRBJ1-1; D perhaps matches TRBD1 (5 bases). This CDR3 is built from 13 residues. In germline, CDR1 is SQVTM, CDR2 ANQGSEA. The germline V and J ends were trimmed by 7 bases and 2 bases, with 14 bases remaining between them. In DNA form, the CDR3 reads TGCAGCGCCCCGGGGGGGGGAAACACTGAAGCTTTCTTT. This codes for CSAPGGGNTEAFF.

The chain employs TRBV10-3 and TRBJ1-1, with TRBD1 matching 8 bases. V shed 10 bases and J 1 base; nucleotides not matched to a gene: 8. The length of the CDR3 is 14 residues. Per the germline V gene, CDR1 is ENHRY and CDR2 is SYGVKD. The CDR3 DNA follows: TGTGCCACCGCAGCTGGGACAGGGAACACTGAAGCTTTCTTT. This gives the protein CATAAGTGNTEAFF.

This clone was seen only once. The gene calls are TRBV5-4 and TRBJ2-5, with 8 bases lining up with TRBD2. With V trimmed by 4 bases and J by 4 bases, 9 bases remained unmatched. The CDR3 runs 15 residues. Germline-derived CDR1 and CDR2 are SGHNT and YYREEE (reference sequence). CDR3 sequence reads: CASSTPGGVRETQYF. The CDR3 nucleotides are TGTGCCAGCAGCACCCCGGGGGGGGTCCGAGAGACCCAGTACTTC.

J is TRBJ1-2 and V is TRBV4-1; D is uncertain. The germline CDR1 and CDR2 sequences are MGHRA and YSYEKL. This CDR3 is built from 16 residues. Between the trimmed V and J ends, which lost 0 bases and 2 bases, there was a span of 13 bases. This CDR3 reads CASSQDGRATNYGYTF. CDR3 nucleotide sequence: TGCGCCAGCAGCCAAGATGGGAGGGCGACCAACTATGGCTACACCTTC.

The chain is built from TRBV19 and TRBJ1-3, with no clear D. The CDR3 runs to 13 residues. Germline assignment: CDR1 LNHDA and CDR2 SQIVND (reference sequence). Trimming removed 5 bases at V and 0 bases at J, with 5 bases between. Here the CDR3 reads CASSVSSGNTIYF. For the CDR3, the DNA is TGTGCCAGTAGTGTGAGCTCTGGAAACACCATATATTTT.